This entry lists 5 T cell receptor beta chains sequenced from one sample in a study of regulatory T cells in long-lasting Graves disease. The time point was: newly diagnosed GD, antithyroid drugs for less than 3 months. Preparation of the TCR library used RNA extracted from PBMCs. With iRepertoire HTBI primers and Arm-PCR of CDR3 regions, TCR beta libraries were built. TCRdb passed the multiplex PCR reads through MiXCR, listing each CDR3 protein once. The table shows hundreds of thousands of distinct CDR3 sequences, with about 14% occurring only once. The sample here was peripheral blood mononuclear cells (PBMCs), taken at new diagnosis, from a patient treated with antithyroid drugs. These receptors were taken from a female donor with Graves disease.

The chain is built from TRBV27 and TRBJ2-5; D gene uncertain. The V and J ends lost 4 bases and 1 base respectively, with 13 bases between them. Germline V gives CDR1 MNHEY, CDR2 SMNVEV (reference sequence). CDR3 size: 15 residues. CDR3 DNA sequence: TGTGCCAGCAGTTCCATCTTTCTCTTCCAAGAGACCCAGTACTTC. Its translation: CASSSIFLFQETQYF.

This clonotype was counted a single time. A much larger clone differs from this one at a single base, so this may be a read error. The V call is TRBV7-9, the J call TRBJ2-3; 11 bases map to TRBD2. V shed 6 bases, J shed 2 bases, and the junction held 10 bases outside the gene matches. The CDR3 runs to 17 residues. The germline V gene encodes CDR1 SEHNR and CDR2 FQNEAQ (reference sequence). DNA of the CDR3: TGTGCCAGCAGGGTGGGACTAGCGGCTCTACTCACAGATACGCAGTATTTT. Translating gives CASRVGLAALLTDTQYF.

This rearrangement joins TRBV9 to TRBJ1-2, with a weak D call TRBD1 (6 bases). The V end was cut by 3 bases, the J end by 0 bases, with 12 bases between. Per the germline V gene, CDR1 is SGDLS and CDR2 is YYNGEE. The CDR3 consists of 15 residues. This CDR3 reads CASSATGVPNYGYTF. In DNA, the CDR3 is TGTGCCAGCAGCGCGACAGGCGTACCTAACTATGGCTACACCTTC.

This clonotype was counted ten times or more. The genes are TRBV7-2 and TRBJ1-1; no clear D. Between the trimmed V and J ends, which lost 1 base and 11 bases, there was a span of 11 bases. This CDR3 spans 12 amino acids. Germline CDR1 and CDR2: SGHTA and FQGNSA. This chain's CDR3 is CASSLEPKAAFF. DNA for the CDR3: TGTGCCAGCAGCTTAGAGCCTAAGGCCGCTTTCTTT.

This sequence joins TRBV3-1 and TRBJ2-7; 9 positions match TRBD1. The CDR3 spans 15 residues. Germline CDR1 is LGHDT and CDR2 is YNNKEL (reference sequence). The V gene end was trimmed by 3 bases and the J gene end by 3 bases; junction bases not matched to a gene: 6. The CDR3 bases are TGTGCCAGCAGCCAGTACCCGGGACAGGGCTACGAGCAGTACTTC. This codes for CASSQYPGQGYEQYF.